This is a list of T cell receptor beta chains from one sample in a study of breast tumors, draining lymph nodes, adjacent tissues. From the multiplex PCR reads, TCRdb called clonotypes with MiXCR, one entry per CDR3 protein. This table has roughly 130,000 distinct CDR3 sequences, over 25% appearing once. Sequenced: axillary lymph node tissue. These receptors were taken from a female donor with breast cancer. Some clones in this sample may be carry-over from other donors' samples. CDR3s include the opening cysteine and the closing phenylalanine or tryptophan. D genes are given only for firm matches. The size entry is marked missing in some rows and otherwise reads once, few, many or a size class.

TRBV6-6	many	TRBD1	TRBJ1-6	TGTGCCAGCAGTTACGGACAGGGGCTGAATTCACCCCTCCACTTT	CASSYGQGLNSPLHF
TRBV15	many	.	TRBJ1-6	TGTGCCACCAGGGAAAGGGCGCGCTCACCCCTCCACTTT	CATRERARSPLHF
TRBV27	many	.	TRBJ2-5	TGTGCCAGCAGTTTAAACCCCTTAGCGAAGACCCAGTACTTC	CASSLNPLAKTQYF
TRBV6-2/TRBV6-3	.	.	TRBJ1-5	TGTGCCAGCAGTCCGAAGCCTACACCGGGGCAGTATAGCAATCAGCCCCAGCATTTT	CASSPKPTPGQYSNQPQHF
TRBV5-8	.	.	TRBJ2-1	TGTGCCAGCAGCTTGGGTGGCGCAAACCTGTACAATGAGCAGTTCTTC	CASSLGGANLYNEQFF
TRBV19	many	TRBD2	TRBJ2-2	TGTGCCAGTAGTGGGGCTAGCGGGGCAGGGGAGCTGTTTTTT	CASSGASGAGELFF
TRBV28	.	TRBD1	TRBJ1-5	TGTGCCAGCGCCCGAGGGGGCGTACCTAGCAATCAGCCCCAGCATTTT	CASARGGVPSNQPQHF
TRBV5-1	few	TRBD1	TRBJ1-1	TGCGCCAGCAGCTTAAAGGACAGGATGGGCTCTGAAGCTTTCTTT	CASSLKDRMGSEAFF
TRBV20-1	many	.	TRBJ1-2	TGCAGTGCACGCTGGGACATCTCCGGCTACACCTTC	CSARWDISGYTF
TRBV10-1	.	.	TRBJ2-7	TGCGCCCGAGGGTCCACCTACGAGCAGTACTTC	CARGSTYEQYF
TRBV2	many	TRBD2	TRBJ2-5	TGTGCCAGCAGTGAAAGGTCTAGCGGGGACAAGGCCCAGTACTTC	CASSERSSGDKAQYF
TRBV29-1	.	TRBD1	TRBJ2-3	TGCAGCGTCGGTCCGGGACAGGGAAGGACAGATACGCAGTATTTT	CSVGPGQGRTDTQYF
TRBV5-1	.	TRBD1	TRBJ1-4	TGCGCCAGCAGCTTTTCCGGGACAGGGAAGGCCAATGAAAAACTGTTTTTT	CASSFSGTGKANEKLFF
TRBV6-6	many	TRBD2	TRBJ2-1	TGTGCCAGCAGTCGGTTTGCTAGCGGGGGGGCCAGTTCCTACAATGAGCAGTTCTTC	CASSRFASGGASSYNEQFF
TRBV2	many	TRBD2	TRBJ2-5	TGTGCCACCCTCGAAGGCCTAGCGGGCCAAGAGACCCAGTACTTC	CATLEGLAGQETQYF
TRBV7-9	.	.	TRBJ2-5	TGTGCCGGGGGGGGGGGGGGGGGGGCAAAGACCCAGTACTTC	CAGGGGGGAKTQYF
TRBV19	.	.	TRBJ2-2	TGTGCCAGTAGATGGGGCGCAAGCACCGGGGAGCTGTTTTTT	CASRWGASTGELFF
TRBV9	.	TRBD1	TRBJ2-2	TGTGCCAGCAGCGTAGTAGGGGGCTACACCGGGGAGCTGTTTTTT	CASSVVGGYTGELFF
TRBV19	.	TRBD1	TRBJ1-2	TGTGCCAGTAGTGACGGACAGGGATCAATCTATGGCTACACCTTC	CASSDGQGSIYGYTF
TRBV7-6	.	.	TRBJ1-5	TGTGTCAGCAGCTGCGACGGTAATCAGCCCCAGCATTTT	CVSSCDGNQPQHF
TRBV20-1	many	.	TRBJ2-4	TGCAGTGCCCCTCGACAAAACATTCAGTCCTTC	CSAPRQNIQSF
TRBV15	few	.	TRBJ1-1	TGTGCCACCAGCTCAACGGGACATCGGAACACTGAAGCTTTCTTT	CATSSTGHRNTEAFF
TRBV4-2	many	.	TRBJ1-4	TGTGCCAGCAGCCAAGAGTGGGCAAACAGGAATGAAAAACTGTTTTTT	CASSQEWANRNEKLFF
TRBV6-6	many	.	TRBJ1-2	TGTGCCAGCAGTCACTCGGGCGGGAACTATGGCTACACCTTC	CASSHSGGNYGYTF
TRBV6-5	few	.	TRBJ2-1	TGTGCCAGCAGCGTGGGCGGCGTCTCCTACAATGAGCAGTTCTTC	CASSVGGVSYNEQFF
TRBV20-1	.	.	TRBJ2-3	TGCAGTGCTAGTTTGTACAATGAGCAGTATTTT	CSASLYNEQYF
TRBV20-1	once	TRBD1	TRBJ1-4	TGCAGTGCTAGAGTTCCAGGGGGTGGAAAACTGTTTTTT	CSARVPGGGKLFF
TRBV9	many	TRBD2	TRBJ2-1	TGTGCCAGCAGCGTAGGGGGGGGGAGCTACAATGAGCAGTTCTTC	CASSVGGGSYNEQFF
TRBV2	.	.	TRBJ1-5	TGTGCCAGCAGTGAAGTAGGGCAAAGCAGTCAGCCCCGGCATTTT	CASSEVGQSSQPRHF
TRBV13	.	.	TRBJ2-6	TGTGCCAGCAGCGTAGAGGGGGACAACGTCCTGACTTTC	CASSVEGDNVLTF
TRBV29-1	many	.	TRBJ1-2	TGCAGCGTCCGACGGGCAGAACTCTATGGCTACACCTTC	CSVRRAELYGYTF
TRBV12-1	many	.	TRBJ2-5	TGTGCCAGCGCCACAGGGGACCAGTACTTC	CASATGDQYF
TRBV4-2	many	.	TRBJ2-1	TGTGCCAGCAGCCAGGAGGGTAGTTGGGATTACAATGAGCAGTTCTTC	CASSQEGSWDYNEQFF
TRBV2	.	TRBD1	TRBJ2-3	TGTGCCAGCAGTGATTGGACAGGGGCCCTCACAGATACGCAGTATTTT	CASSDWTGALTDTQYF
TRBV5-6	many	TRBD2	TRBJ2-3	TGTGCCAGCAGCAAGCGGGGGGGCGCAGATACGCAGTATTTT	CASSKRGGADTQYF
TRBV5-1	.	.	TRBJ1-2	TGTGCCAGCAGCCCGACGGTCAGCCCGGACACATATGGCTACACCTTC	CASSPTVSPDTYGYTF
TRBV18	many	.	TRBJ1-4	TGTGCCAGCTCACCTTCTTTGTCAGAAAGTGAAAAACTGTTTTTT	CASSPSLSESEKLFF
TRBV7-2	many	.	TRBJ2-2	TGTGCCAGCAGCTTAGAAGCCGGGGCGAGCACCGGGGAGCTGTTTTTT	CASSLEAGASTGELFF
TRBV5-1	.	.	TRBJ1-2	TGCGCCAGCAGCTTGGCCACGGGTCCCTGCGGCTACACCTTC	CASSLATGPCGYTF
TRBV9	many	.	TRBJ1-6	TGTGCCAGCAGCTCTACAGGATCTCACTCACCCCTCCACTTT	CASSSTGSHSPLHF
TRBV6-1	once	TRBD1	TRBJ2-7	TGTGCCAGCAGTCCGCGACTGGGACAGGGGGCTAACGAGCAGTACTTC	CASSPRLGQGANEQYF
TRBV7-9	many	.	TRBJ2-5	TGTGCCAGCAGCCCTCATGAGACCCAGTACTTC	CASSPHETQYF
TRBV2	many	TRBD1	TRBJ2-2	TGTGCCAGCAGCCGCGACAGGGGGTTGTCTTCCGGGGAGCTGTTTTTT	CASSRDRGLSSGELFF
TRBV29-1	.	.	TRBJ2-5	TGCAGCGTCAGTGGGGATTCGGGGCAAGAGACCCAGTACTTC	CSVSGDSGQETQYF
TRBV9	.	TRBD2	TRBJ2-3	TGTGCCAGCAGCAGACTAGCGGGAGGAGTAGCAGATACGCAGTATTTT	CASSRLAGGVADTQYF
TRBV10-3	few	TRBD1	TRBJ1-1	TGTGCCATCAGTGATGGACAGGGGGAAGAAGCTTTCTTT	CAISDGQGEEAFF
TRBV5-4	once	TRBD2	TRBJ2-3	TGTGCCACAGGACTAGCGGGAGTGAAAGATACGCAGTATTTT	CATGLAGVKDTQYF
TRBV19	many	TRBD1	TRBJ2-1	TGTGCCAGTAGTATAGACCCTACAGGGGGGTATGAGCAGTTCTTC	CASSIDPTGGYEQFF
TRBV28	many	TRBD1	TRBJ1-2	TGTGCCAGCATCCCGACAGGGCCTTCCTATGGCTACACCTTC	CASIPTGPSYGYTF
TRBV2	.	.	TRBJ2-1	TGTGCCAGCATTAACTACAATGAGCAGTTCTTC	CASINYNEQFF
TRBV5-1	many	TRBD2	TRBJ2-7	TGCGCCAGCAGCTTGGGACTAGCGGCGACCTACGAGCAGTACTTC	CASSLGLAATYEQYF
TRBV7-9	many	.	TRBJ2-3	TGTGCCAGCGTTCTGGGGGAACACCTTCTCACAGATACGCAGTATTTT	CASVLGEHLLTDTQYF
TRBV18	many	.	TRBJ2-5	TGTGCCAGCTCGGCGACAGTCCAAGAGACCCAGTACTTC	CASSATVQETQYF
TRBV9	many	TRBD1	TRBJ2-3	TGTGCCAGCAGCGCAGGACAGGGTTTCTCAGATACGCAGTATTTT	CASSAGQGFSDTQYF
TRBV6-5	many	TRBD1	TRBJ1-2	TGTGCCAGCAGTTACTCAGGCAGGGGGCAGAGCGGCTACACCTTC	CASSYSGRGQSGYTF